This TCR beta chain was profiled in a study of blood T cell repertoires in COVID-19. Study-level background: T cells, B-cell-depleted T cells, or PBMCs supplied cDNA or gDNA.

Original processing methods: How many nucleated cells were present was estimated from reference gene primer amplification. Sequencing was performed with immunoSEQ multiplex PCR; in TCRdb, only in-frame clones are kept and a portion is missing. V, J and clone size derive from that table, while D and trimming were established from the DNA sequence. This sample yields about 8,800 clones, of which approximately 81% are seen a single time; 9.5% to 13% belongs to the top ten. Sequenced material: peripheral blood. The clonotype originates from a human donor in a cohort sampled during active COVID-19.

The CDR3 reads CASSGSGVIETQYF. The CDR3, as DNA: TGTGCCAGCTCTGGAAGCGGGGTCATAGAGACCCAGTACTTC. The chain has TRBV6-5 and TRBJ2-5, with 7 bases fitting TRBD2. The CDR3 loop spans 14 amino acids. Trimming removed 8 bases from V and 4 bases from J; junction bases left unmatched: 10. Germline lookup yields CDR1 MNHEY and CDR2 SVGAGI.